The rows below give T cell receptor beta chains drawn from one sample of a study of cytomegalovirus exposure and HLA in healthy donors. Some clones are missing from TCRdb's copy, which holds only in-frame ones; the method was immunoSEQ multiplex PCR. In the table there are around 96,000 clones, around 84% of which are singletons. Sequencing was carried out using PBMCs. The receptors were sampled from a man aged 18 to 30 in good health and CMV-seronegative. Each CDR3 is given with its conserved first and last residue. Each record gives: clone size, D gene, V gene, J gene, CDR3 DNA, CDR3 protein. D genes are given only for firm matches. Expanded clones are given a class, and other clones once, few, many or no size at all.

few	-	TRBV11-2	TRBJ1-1	TGTGCCAGCGGTCCGAGGGAGGCTGAAGCTTTCTTT	CASGPREAEAFF
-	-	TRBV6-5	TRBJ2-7	TGTGCCAGCAGCCCTAGATTCCCTTATTACGAGCAGTACTTC	CASSPRFPYYEQYF
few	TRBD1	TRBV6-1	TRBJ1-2	TGTGCCAGCAGTGTCCCCCTGGGACAGACTAACTATGGCTACACCTTC	CASSVPLGQTNYGYTF
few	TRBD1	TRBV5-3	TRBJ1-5	TGTGCCAGAAGCTTGGGCAGGGGGAGTCAGCCCCAGCATTTT	CARSLGRGSQPQHF
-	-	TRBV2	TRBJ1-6	TGTGCCAGCATCACCTCGGCGGCATCACCCCTCCACTTT	CASITSAASPLHF
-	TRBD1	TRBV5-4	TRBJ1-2	TGTGCCAGCAGCTTGGGACAGGGACCCTATGGCTACACCTTC	CASSLGQGPYGYTF
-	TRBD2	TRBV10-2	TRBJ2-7	TGCGCCAGCGAGGGCTGGGAGGGGAACGAGCAGTACTTC	CASEGWEGNEQYF
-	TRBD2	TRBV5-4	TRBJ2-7	TGTGCCAGCAGCCTGAAGACTAGCGGGGACTCCTACGAGCAGTACTTC	CASSLKTSGDSYEQYF
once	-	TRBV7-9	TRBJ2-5	TGTGCCAGCAGCTTATCCGGCGGTGGGCAAGAGACCCAGTACTTC	CASSLSGGGQETQYF
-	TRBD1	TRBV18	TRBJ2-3	TGTGCCAGCTCTCCCTCGGGACAGGGAACAGATACGCAGTATTTT	CASSPSGQGTDTQYF
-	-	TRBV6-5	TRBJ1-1	TGTGCCAGCAGTTACTCGTTTAGTAACACTGAAGCTTTCTTT	CASSYSFSNTEAFF
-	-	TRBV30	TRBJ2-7	TGTGCCTGGAACACGGTGGCACTAGCATACGAGCAGTACTTC	CAWNTVALAYEQYF
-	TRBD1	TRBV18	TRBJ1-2	TGTGCCAGCTCACCCGGGACAGGGGAGAACTATGGCTACACCTTC	CASSPGTGENYGYTF
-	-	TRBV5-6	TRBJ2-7	TGTGCCAGCAGCTTGCTGGAGGGCTCCTACGAGCAGTACTTC	CASSLLEGSYEQYF
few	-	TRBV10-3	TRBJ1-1	TGTGCCATCAGGGCAGTAAACACTGAAGCTTTCTTT	CAIRAVNTEAFF
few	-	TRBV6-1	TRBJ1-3	TGTGCCAGCCAGAGAGGGAGCTCTGGAAACACCATATATTTT	CASQRGSSGNTIYF
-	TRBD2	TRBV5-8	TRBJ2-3	TGTGCCAGCAGCTTAGCGGGGGGCAGCACAGATACGCAGTATTTT	CASSLAGGSTDTQYF
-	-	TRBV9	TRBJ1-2	TGTGCCAGCAGCGTAGAGGGAGGTGGCTACACCTTC	CASSVEGGGYTF
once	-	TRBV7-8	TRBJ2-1	TGTGCCAGCAGCTTAGAAAGGGGCAATGAGCAGTTCTTC	CASSLERGNEQFF
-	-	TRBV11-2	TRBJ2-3	TGTGCCAGCAGCACGCGAGCAGATACGCAGTATTTT	CASSTRADTQYF
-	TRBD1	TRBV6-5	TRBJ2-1	TGTGCCAGCAGTCGACAGGGCACGTGGTACAATGAGCAGTTCTTC	CASSRQGTWYNEQFF
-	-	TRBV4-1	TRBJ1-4	TGCGCCAGCAGCCAAGATCGGGGTAATGAAAAACTGTTTTTT	CASSQDRGNEKLFF
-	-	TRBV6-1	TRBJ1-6	TGTGCCAGCAGGTCTACAGCGGGGAACTCACCCCTCCACTTT	CASRSTAGNSPLHF
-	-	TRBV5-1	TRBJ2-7	TGCGCCAGCAGCTCCTCAGACAGGTCCCCCTACGAGCAGTACTTC	CASSSSDRSPYEQYF
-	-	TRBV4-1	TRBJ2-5	TGCGCCAGCAGCCAGACAACCCCCCGGGGCCAAGAGACCCAGTACTTC	CASSQTTPRGQETQYF
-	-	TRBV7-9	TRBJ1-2	TGTGCCAGCAGCGGGGGGAGCTATGGCTACACCTTC	CASSGGSYGYTF
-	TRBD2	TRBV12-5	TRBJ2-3	TGTGCTAGTGGTCCTCTCCGGGGGGGGGCTTTAGATACGCAGTATTTT	CASGPLRGGALDTQYF
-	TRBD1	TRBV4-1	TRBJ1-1	TGCGCCAGCAGCCAAGGGCCGGACAGGGAAGCTTTCTTT	CASSQGPDREAFF
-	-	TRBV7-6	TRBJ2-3	TGTGCCAGCAGCTTAGATCCTGTAGATACGCAGTATTTT	CASSLDPVDTQYF
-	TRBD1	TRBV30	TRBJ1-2	TGTGCCTGGGGGGACAGCGACCTGGGAGATGGCTACACCTTC	CAWGDSDLGDGYTF
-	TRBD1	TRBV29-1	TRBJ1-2	TGCAGCGCCGGGACAGGAAGTGATGGGGTTAACTATGGCTACACCTTC	CSAGTGSDGVNYGYTF
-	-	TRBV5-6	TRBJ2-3	TGTGCCAGCAGCTTGGGAGGGGGGGCCGGCACAGATACGCAGTATTTT	CASSLGGGAGTDTQYF
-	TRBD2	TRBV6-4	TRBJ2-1	TGTGCCAGCAGTGAGGCTAGCGGGGGCAATGAGCAGTTCTTC	CASSEASGGNEQFF
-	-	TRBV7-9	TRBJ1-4	TGTTCCAGCAGTCCTGCGGTAAATGAAAAACTGTTTTTT	CSSSPAVNEKLFF
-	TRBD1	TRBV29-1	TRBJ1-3	TGCAGCGTTCAAAGGACAGGGGGAAACACCATATATTTT	CSVQRTGGNTIYF
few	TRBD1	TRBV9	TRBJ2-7	TGTGCCAGCAGCGTGGCAGGGGGACAGGGGGCGTGGGAGCAGTACTTC	CASSVAGGQGAWEQYF
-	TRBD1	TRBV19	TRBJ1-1	TGTGCCAGTCGGGACAGGGCACGAGCTGCGAGGGCTTTCTTT	CASRDRARAARAFF
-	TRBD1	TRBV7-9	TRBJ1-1	TGTGCCAGCAGCCATGACAGGGGGTGGACTGAAGCTTTCTTT	CASSHDRGWTEAFF
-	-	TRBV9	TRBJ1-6	TGTACCAGCAGCGTCACAGCGGATGAAGGTTCACCCCTCCACTTT	CTSSVTADEGSPLHF
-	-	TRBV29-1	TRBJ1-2	TGCAGCGTTAAGCCGACCTTAGAGGATGGCTACACCTTC	CSVKPTLEDGYTF
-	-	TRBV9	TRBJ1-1	TGTGCCAGCAGCGTAAGAAGAGACACTGAAGCTTTCTTT	CASSVRRDTEAFF
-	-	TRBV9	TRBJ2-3	TGTGCCAGCAGCCACGAGGACAGAAAAACAGATACGCAGTATTTT	CASSHEDRKTDTQYF
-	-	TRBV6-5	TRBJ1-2	TGTGCCAGCAGTTCCATGGGACAACTGGGGAATGGCTACACCTTC	CASSSMGQLGNGYTF
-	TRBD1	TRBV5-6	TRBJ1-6	TGTGCCAGCAGCCCCACAGGGGGAAGTATCTATTCACCCCTCCACTTT	CASSPTGGSIYSPLHF